This T cell receptor (beta chain) originates from a study of T-cell memory formation after mild COVID-19. The study, taken as a whole, reports: CD4+ clones that contracted lay mainly in CM and EM; CD8+ ones lay in EMRA. Whether second-wave clones peaking at day 37 were SARS-CoV-2 specific went unconfirmed. Detection of some responders pre-infection suggested pre-existing cross-reactive memory T cells participated. Clones contracting over day 15 to 85 were CD4/CD8 balanced, with later expanders leaning CD4+.

This clonotype was detected only a few times. Its antigen is still unknown. MiXCR, run by TCRdb on the 5' RACE reads, gives a single entry per CDR3 protein. The repertoire includes nearly 350,000 distinct CDR3 sequences, around 13% of them detected once, and about 20% sits in the top ten. The source of this sequence is a man aged 18-30 years who had mild COVID-19 (a few samples of this study predate the infection). Cell type and time point are not known. Sequences were obtained from PBMCs or a T cell subset sorted from them (not recorded which).

DNA for the CDR3: TGTGCCAGCAGCGTAGCCGGGGGTGGTTTTCGCAATGAGCAGTTCTTC. Residues: CASSVAGGGFRNEQFF. The chain couples TRBV9 to TRBJ2-1, with D possibly matching TRBD2 (6 bases). The CDR3 contains 16 residues. Per germline, CDR1 SGDLS and CDR2 YYNGEE. The V end lost 0 bases, the J end lost 6 bases, and 16 bases lay between the germline ends.